This TCR beta chain was recorded in a study of cytomegalovirus exposure and HLA in healthy donors. The germline gives CDR1 LNHDA, CDR2 SQIVND (reference sequence). The CDR3 contains 14 residues. J was trimmed by 7 bases and V by 8 bases; bases with no gene match: 13. In the PCR, 60 Vbeta and 13 Jbeta primers were used. The repertoire was sequenced with immunoSEQ multiplex PCR; TCRdb's copy has only in-frame clones and lacks some. The sample includes 65,000 to 80,000 clones, 78% seen only once; the top ten take less than 9.5%. Study-wide findings and caveats: Most CMV-associated TCR beta chains appeared HLA-restricted in a later analysis. Other equally common chains were less clonally expanded than HLA-associated TCR beta chains, a later analysis showed. The investigators catalogued some 150 TCR beta chains as cytomegalovirus-associated.

A note on this clone: Its target is unknown.

Sequenced material: PBMCs. The receptor's source is a woman aged 40-49 years in good health and CMV-seropositive. V and J are TRBV19 and TRBJ2-7, with 8 bases lining up with TRBD1. The chain's CDR3 is CASSSDRAIWEQYF. CDR3 bases: TGTGCCAGTTCCTCGGACAGGGCCATTTGGGAGCAGTACTTC.